These T cell receptor beta chains were read from a single sample in a study of tumor-infiltrating lymphocytes in localized non-small cell lung cancer. Produced via immunoSEQ multiplex PCR; TCRdb's table is partial and in-frame only. The table has over 9,500 clones, roughly 80% seen once. Sequenced sample: uninvolved lung tissue not adjacent to the tumor. These TCRs come from a human donor with non-small cell lung cancer. Each CDR3 is given with its conserved first and last residue. Fields, in order: clone size, CDR3 length, J gene, D gene, V gene, CDR3 protein, CDR3 DNA. A D gene is named only where the DNA matches it firmly. Rows give clone size only sometimes, using once, few, many, or a class for an expanded clone.

size: NA; length: 12; J: TRBJ1-1; D: NA; V: TRBV7-2; CDR3: CASGQWNTEAFF; DNA: TGTGCCAGCGGACAGTGGAACACTGAAGCTTTCTTT
size: NA; length: 11; J: TRBJ1-5; D: NA; V: TRBV10-1; CDR3: CACPGAQPQHF; DNA: TGCGCCTGTCCCGGTGCTCAGCCCCAGCATTTT
size: NA; length: 15; J: TRBJ1-6; D: NA; V: TRBV6-5; CDR3: CASSSSGQGNSPLHF; DNA: TGTGCCAGCAGTAGCTCGGGGCAGGGAAATTCACCCCTCCACTTT
size: NA; length: 15; J: TRBJ2-2; D: NA; V: TRBV7-2; CDR3: CASMIAGGQTGELFF; DNA: TGTGCCAGCATGATTGCCGGGGGACAAACCGGGGAGCTGTTTTTT
size: NA; length: 12; J: TRBJ1-1; D: NA; V: TRBV2; CDR3: CASRLSITEAFF; DNA: TGTGCCAGCAGGCTATCTATCACTGAAGCTTTCTTT
size: NA; length: 17; J: TRBJ1-2; D: NA; V: TRBV19; CDR3: CASTLTASRTTNYGYTF; DNA: TGTGCCAGTACCCTGACAGCTTCCCGGACTACTAACTATGGCTACACCTTC
size: NA; length: 14; J: TRBJ1-1; D: NA; V: TRBV19; CDR3: CASSRGRWNTEAFF; DNA: TGTGCCAGTAGCCGGGGCAGATGGAACACTGAAGCTTTCTTT
size: NA; length: 15; J: TRBJ1-2; D: NA; V: TRBV7-2; CDR3: CASSLAPAGDYGYTF; DNA: TGTGCCAGCAGCTTAGCCCCGGCAGGGGATTATGGCTACACCTTC
size: NA; length: 14; J: TRBJ1-6; D: TRBD1; V: TRBV5-4; CDR3: CASSWGQGNSPLHF; DNA: TGTGCCAGCAGCTGGGGACAGGGTAATTCACCCCTCCACTTT
size: NA; length: 12; J: TRBJ2-1; D: NA; V: TRBV25-1; CDR3: CASSDRAYEQFF; DNA: TGTGCCAGCAGTGACAGGGCGTATGAGCAGTTCTTC
size: NA; length: 13; J: TRBJ1-6; D: TRBD1; V: TRBV11-2; CDR3: CASSLAGDRPLHF; DNA: TGTGCCAGCAGCTTAGCGGGGGACAGGCCCCTCCACTTT
size: NA; length: 15; J: TRBJ1-1; D: NA; V: TRBV14; CDR3: CASSHSQVYRTEAFF; DNA: TGTGCCAGCAGCCACTCACAGGTCTATCGCACTGAAGCTTTCTTT
size: NA; length: 18; J: TRBJ2-3; D: NA; V: TRBV9; CDR3: CASSTRGGRGTMADTQYF; DNA: TGTGCCAGCAGCACCCGAGGGGGGCGTGGTACCATGGCAGATACGCAGTATTTT
size: NA; length: 11; J: TRBJ1-1; D: NA; V: TRBV7-3; CDR3: CASSSGTEAFF; DNA: TGTGCCAGCAGCTCCGGCACTGAAGCTTTCTTT
size: NA; length: 17; J: TRBJ1-1; D: TRBD1; V: TRBV27; CDR3: CASSFRTGGKGNTEAFF; DNA: TGTGCCAGCAGTTTTCGGACAGGGGGCAAAGGGAACACTGAAGCTTTCTTT
size: NA; length: 14; J: TRBJ1-2; D: NA; V: TRBV19; CDR3: CASTFGTANYGYTF; DNA: TGTGCCAGTACCTTCGGGACTGCCAACTATGGCTACACCTTC
size: once; length: 10; J: TRBJ2-7; D: TRBD1; V: TRBV20-1; CDR3: CWDRVYEQYF; DNA: TGCTGGGACAGGGTCTACGAGCAGTACTTC
size: NA; length: 15; J: TRBJ1-1; D: TRBD1; V: TRBV6-6; CDR3: CASRRDRGPNTEAFF; DNA: TGTGCCAGCAGACGAGACAGGGGACCGAACACTGAAGCTTTCTTT
size: NA; length: 16; J: TRBJ1-3; D: NA; V: TRBV11-2; CDR3: CASSSIPGTAGNTIYF; DNA: TGTGCCAGCAGCAGTATCCCCGGGACCGCCGGAAACACCATATATTTT
size: NA; length: 16; J: TRBJ2-2; D: TRBD2; V: TRBV4-3; CDR3: CASSHFFGGGTGELFF; DNA: TGCGCCAGCAGCCACTTTTTCGGGGGGGGTACCGGGGAGCTGTTTTTT
size: NA; length: 17; J: TRBJ2-6; D: NA; V: TRBV21-1; CDR3: CASSTRYRRSGANVLTF; DNA: TGTGCCAGCAGCACTAGATACAGGCGCTCTGGGGCCAACGTCCTGACTTTC
size: NA; length: 15; J: TRBJ1-1; D: NA; V: TRBV9; CDR3: CASSVDGGWGTEAFF; DNA: TGTGCCAGCAGCGTAGATGGGGGATGGGGCACTGAAGCTTTCTTT
size: NA; length: 14; J: TRBJ1-2; D: NA; V: TRBV4-1; CDR3: CASSQGQINYGYTF; DNA: TGCGCCAGCAGCCAAGGGCAGATAAACTATGGCTACACCTTC
size: NA; length: 15; J: TRBJ1-1; D: TRBD1; V: TRBV7-2; CDR3: CASSQGQGLNTEAFF; DNA: TGTGCCAGCAGCCAGGGACAGGGTTTGAACACTGAAGCTTTCTTT
size: NA; length: 15; J: TRBJ1-5; D: NA; V: TRBV9; CDR3: CASSVGILGNQPQHF; DNA: TGTGCCAGCAGCGTAGGGATTTTGGGCAATCAGCCCCAGCATTTT
size: NA; length: 16; J: TRBJ2-2; D: NA; V: TRBV25-1; CDR3: CASTPSTITNTGELFF; DNA: TGTGCCAGCACCCCATCGACAATCACGAACACCGGGGAGCTGTTTTTT
size: NA; length: 13; J: TRBJ1-1; D: NA; V: TRBV5-4; CDR3: CASSLQGNTEAFF; DNA: TGTGCCAGCAGCTTGCAGGGTAACACTGAAGCTTTCTTT
size: NA; length: 15; J: TRBJ2-3; D: NA; V: TRBV9; CDR3: CASSTYPGSTDTQYF; DNA: TGTGCCAGCAGCACCTATCCCGGGAGCACAGATACGCAGTATTTT
size: NA; length: 14; J: TRBJ2-7; D: TRBD2; V: TRBV30; CDR3: CASQAGEGYYEQYF; DNA: TGTGCCTCGCAGGCGGGAGAGGGCTACTACGAGCAGTACTTC
size: NA; length: 15; J: TRBJ2-7; D: TRBD1; V: TRBV19; CDR3: CASRDNGQGTYEQYF; DNA: TGTGCCAGTAGAGACAACGGACAGGGTACCTACGAGCAGTACTTC
size: NA; length: 15; J: TRBJ2-5; D: NA; V: TRBV7-2; CDR3: CASSLDEGDGETQYF; DNA: TGTGCCAGCAGCTTAGACGAGGGGGACGGAGAGACCCAGTACTTC
size: NA; length: 16; J: TRBJ1-1; D: NA; V: TRBV5-1; CDR3: CASSPGTVGGYTEAFF; DNA: TGCGCCAGCAGCCCTGGGACGGTTGGGGGGTACACTGAAGCTTTCTTT
size: once; length: 13; J: TRBJ2-7; D: NA; V: TRBV27; CDR3: CASRPHRDTFQYF; DNA: TGTGCCAGCAGGCCCCACCGGGACACTTTCCAGTACTTC
size: NA; length: 15; J: TRBJ1-4; D: NA; V: TRBV7-4; CDR3: CASSSREGINEKLFF; DNA: TGTGCCAGCAGCTCCCGGGAGGGTATTAATGAAAAACTGTTTTTT
size: NA; length: 15; J: TRBJ1-4; D: NA; V: TRBV11-3; CDR3: CASSFMGTTNEKLFF; DNA: TGTGCCAGCAGCTTCATGGGGACAACTAATGAAAAACTGTTTTTT
size: NA; length: 17; J: TRBJ1-1; D: TRBD1; V: TRBV27; CDR3: CASSLYTGTGGATEAFF; DNA: TGTGCCAGCAGTTTATATACCGGGACAGGGGGTGCGACTGAAGCTTTCTTT
size: NA; length: 14; J: TRBJ1-1; D: NA; V: TRBV4-1; CDR3: CASSQEVEGLEAFF; DNA: TGCGCCAGCAGCCAAGAAGTCGAGGGGCTTGAAGCTTTCTTT
size: NA; length: 18; J: TRBJ1-4; D: NA; V: TRBV21-1; CDR3: CASSKEWQGASRNEKLFF; DNA: TGTGCCAGCAGCAAAGAGTGGCAGGGGGCCAGTCGGAATGAAAAACTGTTTTTT
size: NA; length: 14; J: TRBJ2-3; D: NA; V: TRBV5-1; CDR3: CASSSGISPDTQYF; DNA: TGCGCCAGCAGCTCGGGCATTTCCCCAGATACGCAGTATTTT
size: NA; length: 12; J: TRBJ1-1; D: NA; V: TRBV7-2; CDR3: CASSPDATEAFF; DNA: TGTGCCAGCAGCCCCGACGCTACTGAAGCTTTCTTT
size: few; length: 13; J: TRBJ1-2; D: NA; V: TRBV11-2; CDR3: CASSFSGEGGYTF; DNA: TGTGCCAGCAGCTTTAGTGGGGAGGGCGGCTACACCTTC
size: NA; length: 14; J: TRBJ1-4; D: TRBD1; V: TRBV5-8; CDR3: CASSPGQPNEKLFF; DNA: TGTGCCAGCTCCCCGGGACAGCCTAATGAAAAACTGTTTTTT
size: NA; length: 14; J: TRBJ2-5; D: TRBD1; V: TRBV9; CDR3: CASSARQGKETQYF; DNA: TGTGCCAGCAGCGCCCGACAGGGAAAAGAGACCCAGTACTTC
size: few; length: 17; J: TRBJ2-3; D: TRBD2; V: TRBV11-3; CDR3: CASSLGLAGGASDTQYF; DNA: TGTGCCAGCAGCTTAGGGTTAGCGGGGGGAGCCTCGGATACGCAGTATTTT
size: once; length: 15; J: TRBJ2-5; D: TRBD1; V: TRBV14; CDR3: CASSHSGTVTETQYF; DNA: TGTGCCAGCAGCCACTCCGGGACAGTGACAGAGACCCAGTACTTC
size: NA; length: 17; J: TRBJ2-5; D: NA; V: TRBV9; CDR3: CASSAGLRARVQETQYF; DNA: TGTGCCAGCAGCGCCGGACTGAGGGCCCGGGTCCAAGAGACCCAGTACTTC
size: NA; length: 15; J: TRBJ2-3; D: NA; V: TRBV11-2; CDR3: CASSFLGSATDTQYF; DNA: TGTGCCAGCAGCTTTCTGGGGTCGGCGACAGATACGCAGTATTTT
size: NA; length: 16; J: TRBJ2-3; D: TRBD2; V: TRBV27; CDR3: CASSSLSGGIRDTQYF; DNA: TGTGCCAGCAGTTCCCTTAGCGGGGGGATTAGAGATACGCAGTATTTT
size: NA; length: 14; J: TRBJ2-7; D: NA; V: TRBV11-2; CDR3: CASSLGTEVFEQYF; DNA: TGTGCCAGCAGCTTAGGCACAGAGGTTTTCGAGCAGTACTTC
size: NA; length: 17; J: TRBJ2-6; D: TRBD1; V: TRBV2; CDR3: CASSEWGQGPGANVLTF; DNA: TGTGCCAGCAGTGAATGGGGACAGGGGCCTGGGGCCAACGTCCTGACTTTC
size: NA; length: 15; J: TRBJ1-3; D: NA; V: TRBV6-5; CDR3: CASSRLTASGNTIYF; DNA: TGTGCCAGCAGTCGATTGACAGCCTCTGGAAACACCATATATTTT